The 26 T cell receptor beta chains presented below share a single source sample, sequenced in a study of STAT5B mutations in CD4+ large granular lymphocyte leukemia. The protocol was immunoSEQ multiplex PCR, while the TCRdb copy is restricted to in-frame clones and leaves out a portion. The sample yields some 30,000 clones, 65% to 70% seen once. The sequenced material came from CD4+ T cells from blood buffy coats. These receptors came from a human donor in good health.

The table lists this clone with a few counts. The rearrangement links TRBV19 to TRBJ1-5; 9 bases align to TRBD1. The J segment lost 7 bases and the V segment lost 6 bases, leaving 10 bases of the junction unmatched. Looked up from germline, CDR1 is LNHDA and CDR2 is SQIVND (reference sequence). CDR3 length: 15 amino acids. CDR3 sequence: CASRTPTGGYQPQHF. The CDR3 region has the DNA TGTGCCAGTAGAACCCCGACAGGGGGATACCAGCCCCAGCATTTT.

The V call is TRBV6-5, the J call TRBJ1-3, with no clear D. Per germline, CDR1 MNHEY and CDR2 SVGAGI. Trimming took 8 bases from V and 0 from J, leaving 11 bases between them. This CDR3 is built from 14 residues. CDR3 protein: CASRSYSSGNTIYF. Here the CDR3 DNA reads TGTGCCAGCCGATCATACAGCTCTGGAAACACCATATATTTT.

The chain joins TRBV7-6 to TRBJ2-3; 8 nucleotides match TRBD1. Germline V gives CDR1 SGHVS, CDR2 FNYEAQ. The junction had 2 bases not matched to a gene; V was cut back by 1 base and J by 5 bases. The CDR3 runs 14 residues. CDR3 loop: CASSLVGTGDTQYF. DNA for the CDR3: TGTGCCAGCAGCTTAGTTGGGACAGGAGATACGCAGTATTTT. Drawing the rest from reference TRBV7-6 and TRBJ2-3, the complete variable domain is GAGVSQSPRYKVTKRGQDVALRCDPISGHVSLYWYRQALGQGPEFLTYFNYEAQQDKSGLPNDRFSAERPEGSISTLTIQRTEQRDSAMYRCASSLVGTGDTQYFGPGTRLTVL.

The chain recombines TRBV10-3 with TRBJ1-3, with a tentative D call TRBD1 (5 bases). With 7 bases removed from V and 0 bases from J, the gap between germline ends came to 16 bases. Per germline, CDR1 ENHRY and CDR2 SYGVKD. The CDR3 covers 16 residues. CDR3 protein: CAITTPRGFSGNTIYF. The DNA of the CDR3 is TGTGCCATCACTACGCCAAGGGGTTTCTCTGGAAACACCATATATTTT.

The V call is TRBV5-4, the J call TRBJ2-5; D call uncertain. Germline V lookup: CDR1 SGHNT, CDR2 YYREEE (reference sequence). V lost 2 bases and J 1 base, leaving 12 bases between the germline ends. The CDR3 length is 15 residues. This chain's CDR3 is CASSFGGPLQETQYF. The DNA of the CDR3 is TGTGCCAGCAGCTTCGGTGGACCGCTCCAAGAGACCCAGTACTTC.

This clone was found once. The rearrangement links TRBV6-4 to TRBJ1-2; 11 bases match TRBD1. This CDR3 has 14 amino acids. The trim removed 6 bases at V and 7 bases at J, leaving 7 bases unmatched. The germline V gene has CDR1 MRHNA and CDR2 SNTAGT. CDR3 bases: TGTGCCAGCAGCGCGGACAGGGGGCAGAGTGGCTACACCTTC. Translation: CASSADRGQSGYTF.

The CDR3 spells CASSSPRTAQAFF. For the CDR3, the DNA is TGTGCCAGCAGCTCTCCGAGGACAGCTCAAGCTTTCTTT. The chain couples TRBV7-6 to TRBJ1-1; the D gene is possibly TRBD1 (6 bases). The CDR3 loop spans 13 amino acids. Germline lookup yields CDR1 SGHVS and CDR2 FNYEAQ. Trimming removed 4 bases at V and 9 bases at J, with 15 bases between.

This clone has a handful of counts. The chain links TRBV6-5 to TRBJ1-6; D is undetermined. Deletions cut 2 bases from V and 2 bases from J, with 7 bases between. The CDR3 contains 15 residues. Looked up from germline, CDR1 is MNHEY and CDR2 is SVGAGI. CDR3 loop: CASSYGSTYNSPLHF. The DNA of the CDR3 is TGTGCCAGCAGTTACGGCAGCACCTATAATTCACCCCTCCACTTT.

The CDR3 loop reads CASSLGGPGGNTVAQYF. CDR3 nucleotides: TGTGCCAGCAGCTTGGGGGGACCAGGGGGGAATACTGTGGCCCAGTACTTC. V and J are TRBV5-4 and TRBJ2-5, with D possibly TRBD1 on 7 matching bases. The V and J ends lost 0 bases and 9 bases respectively, with 24 bases between them. The CDR3 contains 17 residues. In germline, CDR1 is SGHNT, CDR2 YYREEE (reference sequence).

The chain joins TRBV2 to TRBJ2-3; D gene unclear. This CDR3 is 11 amino acids long. Germline CDR1 reads SNHLY; CDR2 reads FYNNEI. V was cut by 7 bases and J by 6 bases, with 8 bases left in between. In DNA, the CDR3 is TGTGCCAGCACTGCATCCGATACGCAGTATTTT. It translates to CASTASDTQYF.

The genes are TRBV10-3 and TRBJ2-1; a weak D match, TRBD2 (5 bases). The CDR3 runs to 15 residues. CDR1 and CDR2 from the germline V gene are ENHRY and SYGVKD. V was pared by 8 bases and J by 6 bases, with 20 bases between. CDR3 protein: CAIHPVRVSSNEQFF. The CDR3 nucleotides read TGTGCCATCCACCCCGTGAGGGTTTCATCCAATGAGCAGTTCTTC.

This clone was recorded a few times. The genes are TRBV19 and TRBJ1-1; TRBD1 matches at 7 bases. V lost 5 bases and J lost 5; bases outside the gene matches: 8. The CDR3 has 14 residues. The germline gives CDR1 LNHDA, CDR2 SQIVND (reference sequence). CDR3 coding DNA: TGTGCCAGTAGTCAACAGGGGAGCATTACTGAAGCTTTCTTT. Protein: CASSQQGSITEAFF.

The chain joins TRBV11-3 to TRBJ1-2, with TRBD1 matching over 10 bases. Germline loops: CDR1 SGHNT, CDR2 YENEEA. CDR3 length equals 15 residues. Trimming took 3 bases from V and 4 from J; bases not matched to a gene: 5. CDR3 amino acids: CASSLGQGQSYGYTF. The CDR3 bases are TGTGCCAGCAGCTTGGGACAGGGGCAGAGCTATGGCTACACCTTC.

In this sample, this clone turned up a few times. The chain joins TRBV6-5 to TRBJ1-2; 7 bases fit TRBD1. This CDR3 is built from 13 residues. Germline-derived CDR1 and CDR2 are MNHEY and SVGAGI. With 6 bases clipped from V and 7 bases from J, the junction kept 8 bases outside the gene matches. The CDR3 DNA sequence: TGTGCCAGCAGACCCGACAGGGTCAGTGGCTACACCTTC. Protein: CASRPDRVSGYTF.

This chain links TRBV18 with TRBJ2-1; possibly TRBD1 for D (6 bases). V was pared by 3 bases and J by 0 bases, with 15 bases between. Germline V gives CDR1 KGHSH, CDR2 LQKENI. The CDR3 is 17 residues long. CDR3: CASSPFPQGSSYNEQFF. The CDR3 DNA reads as TGTGCCAGCTCACCGTTTCCCCAGGGGAGCTCCTACAATGAGCAGTTCTTC.

This clone occurred once. The chain carries TRBV5-1 and TRBJ2-1; possible D gene TRBD1, 6 bases. The CDR3 extends over 14 amino acids. V lost 4 bases, J lost 8 bases, and 16 bases lay in between. CDR1 SGHRS and CDR2 YFSETQ come from the germline V gene. The CDR3 nucleotides are TGCGCCAGCAGCCCCTGGGGGCTGGGAGATGAGCAGTTCTTC. This translates into CASSPWGLGDEQFF.

The chain combines TRBV11-3 with TRBJ2-7; D could derive from TRBD1 or TRBD2 (5 bases each). Germline V gives CDR1 SGHNT, CDR2 YENEEA. This CDR3 comprises 15 residues. V was shortened by 1 base and J by 1 base, with 11 bases between the two germline ends. Here the CDR3 reads CASSLVAGASYEQYF. CDR3 nucleotide sequence: TGTGCCAGCAGCTTAGTCGCCGGGGCTTCCTACGAGCAGTACTTC.

The V call is TRBV7-6, the J call TRBJ2-3; 7 bases are shared with TRBD2. The CDR3 runs 16 residues. Germline lookup yields CDR1 SGHVS and CDR2 FNYEAQ. Trimming at V came to 1 base and at J to 1 base, leaving 5 bases not matched to a gene. CDR3 DNA sequence: TGTGCCAGCAGCTTAGTTACGGGGAGGGGCACAGATACGCAGTATTTT. Encoded protein: CASSLVTGRGTDTQYF.

The chain combines TRBV4-1 with TRBJ2-1; 9 bases agree with TRBD2. Germline assignment: CDR1 MGHRA and CDR2 YSYEKL. The CDR3 contains 16 residues. Germline trimming cut 0 bases from V and 2 bases from J; bases unmatched to any gene: 2. CDR3 sequence: CASSQDERGAYNEQFF. In DNA form, the CDR3 reads TGCGCCAGCAGCCAAGATGAGCGGGGGGCCTACAATGAGCAGTTCTTC.

The rearrangement joins TRBV6-5 to TRBJ1-6, with D unclear. Trimming cost V 6 bases and J 8 bases, with 11 bases left between them. The CDR3 length is 13 residues. Looked up from germline, CDR1 is MNHEY and CDR2 is SVGAGI. The CDR3 region is CASRSVADSPLHF. The CDR3 nucleotides read TGTGCCAGCAGGTCCGTAGCCGATTCACCCCTCCACTTT.

The CDR3 is CASSLGDRVTPIEAFF. The CDR3 nucleotides are TGTGCCAGCAGCTTGGGGGACAGGGTAACCCCGATCGAAGCTTTCTTT. The chain has TRBV5-6 and TRBJ1-1, with TRBD1 identical over 9 bases. The ends lost 0 bases at V and 8 bases at J; junction bases unmatched: 11. The V gene's germline CDR1 is SGHDT and CDR2 YYEEEE. The CDR3 loop spans 16 amino acids.

The chain has TRBV12-5 and TRBJ1-3; D is uncertain. Germline V gives CDR1 LGHNT, CDR2 FRNRAP. The CDR3 contains 16 residues. V gave up 0 bases and J gave up 2 bases, with 11 bases separating them. The CDR3 DNA follows: TGTGCTAGTGGTTTGGTACTGGAACGGACTGGAAACACCATATATTTT. It translates to CASGLVLERTGNTIYF.

V is TRBV15 and J is TRBJ2-1, with D maybe TRBD2 (6 bases). Trimming stripped 4 bases from V and 8 bases from J, with 21 bases between. The CDR3 is made up of 16 amino acids. The germline V gene has CDR1 LNHNV and CDR2 YYDKDF (reference sequence). CDR3 residues: CATSTQRAGLPDEQFF. The CDR3 nucleotides read TGTGCCACCAGCACCCAGCGGGCGGGGCTCCCCGATGAGCAGTTCTTC.

The chain combines TRBV7-2 with TRBJ1-2; 9 positions match TRBD1. The CDR3 has 15 amino acids. CDR1 is SGHTA and CDR2 is FQGNSA in the germline V gene. After removal of 2 bases from V and 7 bases from J, the junction contained 8 bases not matched to a gene. CDR3 in amino acids: CASSLTGQGLSGYTF. CDR3 DNA: TGTGCCAGCAGCTTAACGGGACAGGGCCTGAGTGGCTACACCTTC.

The chain employs TRBV7-2 and TRBJ2-1, with D perhaps being TRBD1 or TRBD2 (5 bases each). Trimming stripped 0 bases from V and 12 bases from J, with 24 bases between. Germline assignment: CDR1 SGHTA and CDR2 FQGNSA. The CDR3 length is 17 residues. The CDR3 DNA follows: TGTGCCAGCAGCTTAGCTGACCTGAGAGGGTTGGGTGGGGGGCAGTTCTTC. Its translation: CASSLADLRGLGGGQFF.

This clone was counted between two and nine times. The chain is built from TRBV5-8 and TRBJ1-6; D ambiguous. V lost 1 base and J 4 bases, leaving 3 bases between the germline ends. The CDR3 runs 13 residues. Germline assignment: CDR1 SGHTS and CDR2 YDEGEE. The CDR3 here is CASSLPYNSPLHF. CDR3 in DNA: TGTGCCAGCAGCTTGCCGTATAATTCACCCCTCCACTTT. The full variable domain, with the rest looked up from reference TRBV5-8 and TRBJ1-6, is EAGVTQSPTHLIKTRGQQATLRCSPISGHTSVYWYQQALGLGLQFLLWYDEGEERNRGNFPPRFSGRQFPNYSSELNVNALELEDSALYLCASSLPYNSPLHFGNGTRLTVT.